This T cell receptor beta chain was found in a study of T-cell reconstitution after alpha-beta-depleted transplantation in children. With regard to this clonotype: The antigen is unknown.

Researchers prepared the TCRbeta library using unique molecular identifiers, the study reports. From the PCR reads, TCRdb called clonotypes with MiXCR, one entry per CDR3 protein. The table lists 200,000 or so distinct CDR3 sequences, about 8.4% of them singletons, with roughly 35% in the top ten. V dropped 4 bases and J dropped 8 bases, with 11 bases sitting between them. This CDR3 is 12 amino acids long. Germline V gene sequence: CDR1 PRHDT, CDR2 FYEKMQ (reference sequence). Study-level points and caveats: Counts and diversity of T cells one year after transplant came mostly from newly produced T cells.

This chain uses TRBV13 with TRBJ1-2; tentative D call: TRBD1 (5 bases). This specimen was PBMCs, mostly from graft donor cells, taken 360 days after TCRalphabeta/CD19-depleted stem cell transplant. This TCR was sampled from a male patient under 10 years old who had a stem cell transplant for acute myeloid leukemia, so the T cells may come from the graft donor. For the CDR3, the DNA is TGTGCCAGCAGCTGGGGTAGGGACGGCTACACCTTC. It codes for CASSWGRDGYTF.